This T cell receptor (beta chain) emerged from a study of CD8 T cells in Susac syndrome. Random hexamers served to reverse transcribe roughly 0.5 to 1 ug RNA. The TCR beta CDR3 was amplified by immunoSEQ multiplex PCR across 54 Vbeta, 13 Jbeta. From the immunoSEQ multiplex PCR reads, TCRdb called clonotypes with MiXCR, one entry per CDR3 protein. The sample lists a few hundred thousand distinct CDR3 sequences; roughly 85% were seen once. TCR beta sequencing was performed on blood CD8+ and CD4+ T cells. The patients who served as multiple sclerosis controls were treatment-naive and had stable or active relapsing-remitting disease that fulfilled the revised McDonald criteria. TEMRA cells were FACS-enriched, and CD8+ and CD4+ T cells were isolated negatively. This clonotype was picked up one time. J gave up 4 bases and V 6 bases, and 5 bases lay outside the gene matches. Germline V CDR1 and CDR2: MNHNS, SASEGT. The CDR3 loop spans 15 amino acids.

The sequencing sample was made of CD8+ T cells from PBMCs. The clonotype comes from a human donor with multiple sclerosis. The chain has TRBV6-1 and TRBJ2-1; 11 positions agree with TRBD2. The CDR3 reads CASRIAGGEYNEQFF. The CDR3 nucleotides are TGTGCCAGCAGGATAGCGGGAGGGGAATACAATGAGCAGTTCTTC.